This T cell receptor beta chain was sequenced in a study of cytomegalovirus exposure and HLA in healthy donors. Overall study results and limits: Whilst most TCR sequences proved rare, a subset of public TCRs occurred across many donors. In a later analysis, the majority of CMV-associated beta chains seemingly showed HLA restriction.

The PCR made use of 60 Vbeta and 13 Jbeta primers. The repertoire was sequenced with immunoSEQ multiplex PCR; TCRdb's copy has only in-frame clones and lacks some. The sample lists 95,000 to 150,000 clones, roughly 80% occurring once. This CDR3 is 17 amino acids long. CDR1 and CDR2 (germline): MGHRA, YSYEKL. V was pared by 4 bases and J by 0 bases, with 16 bases between. Points on this clone: The antigen is unknown.

This receptor was identified in a woman in her 40s in good health and CMV-seropositive. Source material: PBMCs. The chain links TRBV4-1 to TRBJ1-5; tentative D call: TRBD1 (6 bases). Here the CDR3 DNA reads TGCGCCAGCAGCCGAGGGGGAACGGGGCTTAGCAATCAGCCCCAGCATTTT. Translating gives CASSRGGTGLSNQPQHF.